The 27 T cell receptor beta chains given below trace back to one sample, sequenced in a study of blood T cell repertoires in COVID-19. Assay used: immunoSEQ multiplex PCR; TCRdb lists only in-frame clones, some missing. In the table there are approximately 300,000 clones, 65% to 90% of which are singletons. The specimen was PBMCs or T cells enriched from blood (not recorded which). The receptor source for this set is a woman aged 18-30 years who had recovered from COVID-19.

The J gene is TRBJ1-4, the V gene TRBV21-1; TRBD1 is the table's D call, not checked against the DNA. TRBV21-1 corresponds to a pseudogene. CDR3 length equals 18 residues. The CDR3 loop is CASSKIKFPRTGNEKLFF. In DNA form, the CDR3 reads TGTGCCAGCAGCAAAATCAAGTTTCCTAGGACAGGGAACGAAAAACTGTTTTTT.

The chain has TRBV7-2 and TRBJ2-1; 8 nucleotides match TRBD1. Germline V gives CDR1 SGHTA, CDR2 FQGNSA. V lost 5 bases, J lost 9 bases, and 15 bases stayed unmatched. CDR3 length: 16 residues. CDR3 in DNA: TGTGCCAGCAGCCCCACTCCAGGGGGCGTCAGTGGTGAGCAGTTCTTC. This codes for CASSPTPGGVSGEQFF. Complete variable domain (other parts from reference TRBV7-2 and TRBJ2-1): GAGVSQSPSNKVTEKGKDVELRCDPISGHTALYWYRQSLGQGLEFLIYFQGNSAPDKSGLPSDRFSAERTGGSVSTLTIQRTQQEDSAVYLCASSPTPGGVSGEQFFGPGTRLTVL.

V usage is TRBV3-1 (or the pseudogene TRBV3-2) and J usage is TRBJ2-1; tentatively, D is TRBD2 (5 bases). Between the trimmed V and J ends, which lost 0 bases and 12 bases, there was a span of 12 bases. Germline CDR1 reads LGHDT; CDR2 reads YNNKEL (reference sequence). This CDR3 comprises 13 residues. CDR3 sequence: CASSQDIEGGQFF. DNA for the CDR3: TGTGCCAGCAGCCAAGATATTGAGGGTGGGCAGTTCTTC.

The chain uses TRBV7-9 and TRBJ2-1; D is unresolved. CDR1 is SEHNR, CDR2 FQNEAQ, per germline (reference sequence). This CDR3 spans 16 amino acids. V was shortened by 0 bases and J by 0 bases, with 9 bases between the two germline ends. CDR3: CASSLAPPFSYNEQFF. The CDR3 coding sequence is TGTGCCAGCAGCTTAGCTCCCCCATTCTCCTACAATGAGCAGTTCTTC.

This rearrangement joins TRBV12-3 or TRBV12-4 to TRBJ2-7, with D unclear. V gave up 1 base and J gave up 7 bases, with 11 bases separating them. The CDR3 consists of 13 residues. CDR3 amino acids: CASSLVNPGEQYF. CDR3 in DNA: TGTGCCAGCAGTTTAGTAAACCCCGGGGAGCAGTACTTC.

As DNA, the CDR3 is TGTGCCAGCAGTGAATACGGTCTAGCGGGAGGAGGAAATACGCAGTATTTT. As protein: CASSEYGLAGGGNTQYF. V is TRBV25-1 and J is TRBJ2-3, with 11 bases identical to TRBD2. CDR3 length equals 17 residues. Germline trimming cut 0 bases from V and 7 bases from J; bases unmatched to any gene: 9. Per the germline V gene, CDR1 is MGHDK and CDR2 is SYGVNS. Full variable domain (remainder filled in from reference TRBV25-1 and TRBJ2-3): EADIYQTPRYLVIGTGKKITLECSQTMGHDKMYWYQQDPGMELHLIHYSYGVNSTEKGDLSSESTVSRIRTEHFPLTLESARPSHTSQYLCASSEYGLAGGGNTQYFGPGTRLTVL.

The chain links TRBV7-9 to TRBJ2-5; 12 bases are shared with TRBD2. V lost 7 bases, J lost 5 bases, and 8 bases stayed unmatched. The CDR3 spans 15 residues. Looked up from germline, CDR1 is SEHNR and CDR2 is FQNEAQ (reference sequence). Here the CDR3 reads CASKLTGTSGETQYF. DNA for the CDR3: TGTGCCAGCAAGCTAACCGGGACTAGCGGGGAGACCCAGTACTTC.

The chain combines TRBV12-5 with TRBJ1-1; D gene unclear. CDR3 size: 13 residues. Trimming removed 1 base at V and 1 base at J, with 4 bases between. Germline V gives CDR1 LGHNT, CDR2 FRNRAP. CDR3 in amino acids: CASGLEANTEAFF. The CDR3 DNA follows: TGTGCTAGTGGTTTGGAAGCGAACACTGAAGCTTTCTTT.

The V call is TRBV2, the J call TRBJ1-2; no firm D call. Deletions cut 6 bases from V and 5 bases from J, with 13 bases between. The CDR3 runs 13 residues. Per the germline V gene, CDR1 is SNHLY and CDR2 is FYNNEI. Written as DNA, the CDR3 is TGTGCCAGCAGCCTACAGAAAGATTATGGCTACACCTTC. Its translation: CASSLQKDYGYTF.

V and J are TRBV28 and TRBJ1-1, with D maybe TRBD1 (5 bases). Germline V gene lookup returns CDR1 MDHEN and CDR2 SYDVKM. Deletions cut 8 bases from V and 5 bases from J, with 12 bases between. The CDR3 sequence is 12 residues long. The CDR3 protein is CASPLGGTEAFF. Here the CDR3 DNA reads TGTGCCAGCCCATTGGGGGGAACTGAAGCTTTCTTT.

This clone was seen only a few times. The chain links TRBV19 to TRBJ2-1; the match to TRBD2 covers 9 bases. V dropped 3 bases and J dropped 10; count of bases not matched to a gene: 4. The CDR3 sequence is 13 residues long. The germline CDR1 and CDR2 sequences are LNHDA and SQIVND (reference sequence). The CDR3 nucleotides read TGTGCCAGTAGTATCTATAGCGGGGGAGAGCAGTTCTTC. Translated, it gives CASSIYSGGEQFF.

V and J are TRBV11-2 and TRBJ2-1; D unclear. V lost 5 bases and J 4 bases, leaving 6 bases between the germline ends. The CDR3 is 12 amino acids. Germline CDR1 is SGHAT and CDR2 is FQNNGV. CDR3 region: CASSPPYNEQFF. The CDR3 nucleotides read TGTGCCAGCAGCCCCCCTTACAATGAGCAGTTCTTC.

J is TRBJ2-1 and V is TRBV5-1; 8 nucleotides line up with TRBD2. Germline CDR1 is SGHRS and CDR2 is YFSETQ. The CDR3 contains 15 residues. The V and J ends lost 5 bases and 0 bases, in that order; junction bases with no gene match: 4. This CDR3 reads CASRTSGSSYNEQFF. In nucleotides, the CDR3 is TGCGCCAGCAGAACAAGCGGGAGCTCCTACAATGAGCAGTTCTTC.

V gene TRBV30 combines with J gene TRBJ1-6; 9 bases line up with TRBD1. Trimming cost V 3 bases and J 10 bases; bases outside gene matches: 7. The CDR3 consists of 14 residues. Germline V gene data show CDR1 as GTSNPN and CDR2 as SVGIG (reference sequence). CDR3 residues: CAWRGQGSRSPLHF. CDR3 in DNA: TGTGCCTGGAGGGGACAGGGCTCCAGATCACCCCTCCACTTT.

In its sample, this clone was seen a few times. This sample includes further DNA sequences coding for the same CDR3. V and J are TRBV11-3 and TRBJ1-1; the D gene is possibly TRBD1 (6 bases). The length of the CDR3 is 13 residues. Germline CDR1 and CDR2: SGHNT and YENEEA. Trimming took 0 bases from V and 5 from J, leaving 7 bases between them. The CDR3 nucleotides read TGTGCCAGCAGCTTAGAAGGGGGAACTGAAGCTTTCTTT. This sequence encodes CASSLEGGTEAFF.

CDR3 amino acids: CATSPGQGLIGTEAFF. The CDR3 DNA sequence: TGTGCCACCAGTCCGGGACAGGGTCTGATTGGTACTGAAGCTTTCTTT. The V call is TRBV15, the J call TRBJ1-1, with 9 bases aligning to TRBD1. V lost 6 bases to trimming and J lost 5 bases; unmatched junction nucleotides: 13. CDR1 is LNHNV, CDR2 YYDKDF, per germline (reference sequence). The CDR3 spans 16 residues.

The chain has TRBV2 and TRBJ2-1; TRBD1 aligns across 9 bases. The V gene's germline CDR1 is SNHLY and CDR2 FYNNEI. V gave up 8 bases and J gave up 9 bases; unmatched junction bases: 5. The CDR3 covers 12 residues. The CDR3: CASGQGLVEQFF. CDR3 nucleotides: TGTGCCAGCGGACAGGGGCTGGTTGAGCAGTTCTTC.

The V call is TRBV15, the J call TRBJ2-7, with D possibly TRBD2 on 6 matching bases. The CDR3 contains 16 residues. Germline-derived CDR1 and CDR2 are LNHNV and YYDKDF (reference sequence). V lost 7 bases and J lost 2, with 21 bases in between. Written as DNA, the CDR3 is TGTGCCACCACCGCCCTCCTAGCGACCGACCCCTACGAGCAGTACTTC. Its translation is CATTALLATDPYEQYF.

CDR3 sequence: CAISAGIYGGAVGGELFF. The CDR3 DNA reads as TGTGCCATCAGTGCCGGGATCTACGGGGGGGCCGTTGGCGGGGAGCTGTTTTTT. The genes are TRBV10-3 and TRBJ2-2, with 8 nucleotides matching TRBD2. The CDR3 runs to 18 residues. Looked up from germline, CDR1 is ENHRY and CDR2 is SYGVKD. V lost 4 bases and J lost 7; bases outside the gene matches: 17.

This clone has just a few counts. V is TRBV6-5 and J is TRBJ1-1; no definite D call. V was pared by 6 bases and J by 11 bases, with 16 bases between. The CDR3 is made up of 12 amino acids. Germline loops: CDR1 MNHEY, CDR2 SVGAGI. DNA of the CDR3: TGTGCCAGCAGGGGAGTGCGGAGGCATGCTTTCTTT. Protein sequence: CASRGVRRHAFF.

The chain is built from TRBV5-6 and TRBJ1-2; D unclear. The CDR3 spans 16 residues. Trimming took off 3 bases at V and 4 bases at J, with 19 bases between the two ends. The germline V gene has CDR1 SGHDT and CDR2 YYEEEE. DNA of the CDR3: TGTGCCAGCAGCTCGCCCATTAAACGGGTTTCCTATGGCTACACCTTC. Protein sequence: CASSSPIKRVSYGYTF.

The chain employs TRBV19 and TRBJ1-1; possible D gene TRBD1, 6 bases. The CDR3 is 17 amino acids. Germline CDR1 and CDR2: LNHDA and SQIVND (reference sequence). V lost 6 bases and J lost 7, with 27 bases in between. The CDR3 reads CASSPTRTGFRMLEAFF. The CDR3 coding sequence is TGTGCCAGTAGCCCGACCAGAACAGGGTTCCGAATGCTTGAAGCTTTCTTT.

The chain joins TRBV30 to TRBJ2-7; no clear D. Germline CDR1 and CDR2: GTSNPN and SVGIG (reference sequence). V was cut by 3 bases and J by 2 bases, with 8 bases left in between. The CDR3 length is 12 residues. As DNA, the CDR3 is TGTGCCTGGAGGCCAGTGGCCTACGAGCAGTACTTC. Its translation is CAWRPVAYEQYF.

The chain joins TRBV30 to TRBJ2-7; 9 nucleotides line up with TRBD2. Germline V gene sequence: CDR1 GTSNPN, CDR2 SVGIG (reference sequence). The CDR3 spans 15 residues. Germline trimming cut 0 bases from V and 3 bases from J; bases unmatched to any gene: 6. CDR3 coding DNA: TGTGCCTGGAGTGTATCAAGCGGGGGGCACTACGAGCAGTACTTC. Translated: CAWSVSSGGHYEQYF.

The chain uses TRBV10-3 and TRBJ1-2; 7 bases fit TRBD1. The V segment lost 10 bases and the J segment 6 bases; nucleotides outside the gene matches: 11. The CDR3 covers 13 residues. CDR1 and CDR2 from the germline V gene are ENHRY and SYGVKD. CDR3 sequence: CATAGGQGDGYTF. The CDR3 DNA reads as TGTGCCACGGCGGGGGGGCAGGGGGATGGCTACACCTTC.

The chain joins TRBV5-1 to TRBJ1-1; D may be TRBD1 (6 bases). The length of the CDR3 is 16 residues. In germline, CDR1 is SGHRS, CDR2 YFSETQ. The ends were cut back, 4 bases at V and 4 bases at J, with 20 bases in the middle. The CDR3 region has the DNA TGCGCCAGCAGCCTCTTAAACAGGGAAGTGGGCACTGAAGCTTTCTTT. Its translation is CASSLLNREVGTEAFF.

The CDR3 loop reads CASSPQGVYNEQFF. The CDR3 region has the DNA TGCGCCAGCAGCCCACAGGGGGTCTACAATGAGCAGTTCTTC. The chain has TRBV10-2 and TRBJ2-1; 8 positions match TRBD1. Germline loops: CDR1 WSHSY, CDR2 SAAADI. V shed 6 bases and J 3 bases; nucleotides not matched to a gene: 4. This CDR3 is built from 14 residues.